A selection of T cell receptor beta chains follows, all from one sample in a study of beta chain features in type 1 diabetes. Libraries were prepared by immunoSEQ multiplex PCR; TCRdb keeps only in-frame clonotypes and omits some of them. This sample has 500,000 to 650,000 clones, with about an eighth found just once. Material for sequencing was naive CD4+ T cells from blood. Receptor source: a man in his thirties or forties with type 1 diabetes. Each CDR3 is given with its conserved first and last residue. The order of the fields is CDR3 length, D gene, J gene, V gene, clone size, CDR3 DNA, CDR3 protein. D genes are given only for firm matches. Size is omitted from some rows. Given values are once, few, many or a class for expanded clones.

15 - TRBJ2-1 TRBV19 few TGTGCCAGTAGGAGACGGGGCATGACCTACAATGAGCAGTTCTTC CASRRRGMTYNEQFF
12 - TRBJ1-1 TRBV6-5 - TGTGCCAGCAGCCGGGACCGCCTTGAAGCTTTCTTT CASSRDRLEAFF
18 TRBD2 TRBJ2-7 TRBV7-2 - TGTGCCAGCAGCTGGCCAGGGACTAGCGGGGGCCGGACCTACGAGCAGTACTTC CASSWPGTSGGRTYEQYF
11 - TRBJ1-6 TRBV6-5 few TGTGCCAGCAGTCACGAATCACCCCTCCACTTT CASSHESPLHF
15 - TRBJ2-5 TRBV7-2 - TGTGCCAGCAGCTTAGCGGGGGCAAACCAAGAGACCCAGTACTTC CASSLAGANQETQYF
15 TRBD1 TRBJ2-3 TRBV10-3 - TGTGCCATCAGGAACAGGGGGGCCGGAACAGATACGCAGTATTTT CAIRNRGAGTDTQYF
14 - TRBJ2-5 TRBV2 - TGTGCCAGCAAAATTCTGGGGGCGGAAGAGACCCAGTACTTC CASKILGAEETQYF
15 - TRBJ2-5 TRBV19 - TGTGCCAGTAGTGTTTGGACCCTAGAAGGAGAGACCCAGTACTTC CASSVWTLEGETQYF
15 TRBD1 TRBJ1-4 TRBV18 - TGTGCCAGCTCACCCGAAGACGGGACAGATGAAAAACTGTTTTTT CASSPEDGTDEKLFF
12 - TRBJ2-7 TRBV29-1 - TGCAGCGTTGAAGGGGGCTTAAACGAGCAGTACTTC CSVEGGLNEQYF
12 - TRBJ2-3 TRBV9 few TGTGCCAGCGGTATTAGCACAGATACGCAGTATTTT CASGISTDTQYF
16 TRBD1 TRBJ2-5 TRBV19 few TGTGCCAGTAGTATAGACCCTTGGACAGGGCAAGAGACCCAGTACTTC CASSIDPWTGQETQYF
14 TRBD1 TRBJ1-1 TRBV5-1 - TGCGCCAGCAGCTTTACAGGGGTGAACACTGAAGCTTTCTTT CASSFTGVNTEAFF
14 - TRBJ1-1 TRBV18 - TGTGCCAGCTCACCATCGGGGGAGAACACTGAAGCTTTCTTT CASSPSGENTEAFF
12 - TRBJ2-7 TRBV2 - TGTGCCAGCACTACAGGGAACTACGAGCAGTACTTC CASTTGNYEQYF
16 TRBD2 TRBJ2-7 TRBV11-2 few TGTGCCAGCAGTTTTCTTAGCGGGGTGTACTCCTACGAGCAGTACTTC CASSFLSGVYSYEQYF